This is a list of T cell receptor beta chains from one sample in a study of Graves' ophthalmopathy and Graves' hyperthyroidism. TCRdb ran MiXCR on the multiplex PCR reads and lists one entry per CDR3 protein. The table shows a few hundred thousand distinct CDR3 sequences, with around 19% occurring only once. The sequenced sample was peripheral blood. The receptors shown here come from a woman under 30 with Graves' ophthalmopathy. The CDR3 runs from the conserved cysteine through the conserved F or W. Each record gives: J gene, clone size, V gene, D gene, CDR3 DNA, CDR3 protein. A D gene is named only where the DNA matches it firmly. Part of the rows lack a size; the others show once, few, many or a class for expanded clones.

J: TRBJ2-2
size: many
V: TRBV11-2
D: TRBD2
DNA: TGTGCCAGCAGCCCACGGACTAGCGGGAGCCCGAACACCGGGGAGCTGTTTTTT
CDR3: CASSPRTSGSPNTGELFF

J: TRBJ2-7
size: many
V: TRBV28
D: .
DNA: TGTGCCAGCAGCTTAAGGAACGAGCAGTACTTC
CDR3: CASSLRNEQYF

J: TRBJ2-1
size: many
V: TRBV2
D: .
DNA: TGTGCCAGCATCGGGCGGGCTAATGAGCAGTTCTTC
CDR3: CASIGRANEQFF

J: TRBJ1-2
size: .
V: TRBV2
D: TRBD1
DNA: TGTGCCAGCAGTGATCGGGACAGGGGGCTCGACTATGGCTACACCTTC
CDR3: CASSDRDRGLDYGYTF

J: TRBJ1-1
size: few
V: TRBV6-1
D: .
DNA: TGTGCCAGCAGTGAAAGAGGGGGGAACACTGAAGCTTTCTTT
CDR3: CASSERGGNTEAFF

J: TRBJ1-2
size: many
V: TRBV27
D: TRBD1
DNA: TGTGCCAGCAGCACGAATAGACAGGGCGGACGGTATGGCTACACCTTC
CDR3: CASSTNRQGGRYGYTF

J: TRBJ2-1
size: .
V: TRBV7-2
D: .
DNA: TGTGCCAGCAGCCAGCCCGGGCCGAGCGATGAGCAGTTCTTC
CDR3: CASSQPGPSDEQFF

J: TRBJ1-2
size: many
V: TRBV20-1
D: .
DNA: TGCAGTGCCGACCCCGAAGACAGGATGGGAGGCTTC
CDR3: CSADPEDRMGGF

J: TRBJ1-5
size: .
V: TRBV6-1
D: TRBD1
DNA: TGTGCCAGCAGCCATTTGGGACAGGGGGCAAGCCAGCCCCAGCATTTT
CDR3: CASSHLGQGASQPQHF

J: TRBJ2-5
size: .
V: TRBV5-6
D: .
DNA: TGTGCCAGCGACTGGAGGGGTACACAAGAGACCCAGTACTTC
CDR3: CASDWRGTQETQYF

J: TRBJ2-5
size: .
V: TRBV7-2
D: TRBD2
DNA: TGTGCCAGCAGCCCTTTCCGGACTAGCGGGAGGCAGGAGACCCAGTACTTC
CDR3: CASSPFRTSGRQETQYF

J: TRBJ2-7
size: many
V: TRBV10-3
D: TRBD1
DNA: TGTGCCATCAGTGATGTGGGACAGGGGGCAAGTGAGCAGTACTTC
CDR3: CAISDVGQGASEQYF

J: TRBJ1-2
size: .
V: TRBV18
D: .
DNA: TGTGCCAGCTCACCCGCCTCGGACGGTAACTATGGCTACACCTTC
CDR3: CASSPASDGNYGYTF

J: TRBJ1-1
size: many
V: TRBV19
D: .
DNA: TGTGCCAGTAATAGGGGATTGCAGGGGCGCAACACTGAAGCTTTCTTT
CDR3: CASNRGLQGRNTEAFF

J: TRBJ2-7
size: many
V: TRBV6-2/TRBV6-3
D: TRBD1
DNA: TGTGCCAGCAGCAGACAGGGGGGACCCTCCTACGAGCAGTACTTC
CDR3: CASSRQGGPSYEQYF

J: TRBJ2-7
size: few
V: TRBV4-2
D: TRBD1
DNA: TGTGCCAGCAGCCAAGATGGGACAGGATCCTCCTACGAGCAGTACTTC
CDR3: CASSQDGTGSSYEQYF

J: TRBJ2-7
size: many
V: TRBV10-3
D: .
DNA: TGTGCCATCAGTGAGAGGGCCGGGGGTGGCCCGAGGGAGCAGTACTTC
CDR3: CAISERAGGGPREQYF

J: TRBJ2-5
size: many
V: TRBV5-1
D: TRBD2
DNA: TGCGCCAGCAGCGCGCACGGGGGGGCCGGAGAGACCCAGTACTTC
CDR3: CASSAHGGAGETQYF

J: TRBJ1-1
size: many
V: TRBV2
D: .
DNA: TGTGCCAGCAGCACTTATTCGCAGGGCACTGAAGCTTTCTTT
CDR3: CASSTYSQGTEAFF

J: TRBJ2-6
size: .
V: TRBV28
D: .
DNA: TGTGCCAGAAAGTCCCAGTCCGGGGCCAACGTCCTGAATTTC
CDR3: CARKSQSGANVLNF

J: TRBJ1-6
size: many
V: TRBV28
D: TRBD1
DNA: TGTGCCAGCAGACCTCCGGGACAGGGACCCCCCCTCCACTTT
CDR3: CASRPPGQGPPLHF

J: TRBJ2-4
size: many
V: TRBV5-1
D: TRBD1
DNA: TGCGCCAGCAGCGCAGCTACAGGGGTCGCCAAAAACATTCAGTACTTC
CDR3: CASSAATGVAKNIQYF

J: TRBJ2-7
size: many
V: TRBV29-1
D: TRBD1
DNA: TGCAGCGTTCAGTCAGGGGGTTTCTACGAGCAGTACTTC
CDR3: CSVQSGGFYEQYF

J: TRBJ1-1
size: .
V: TRBV12-3/TRBV12-4
D: .
DNA: TGTGCCAGCAGTCTAACTTTGACCAGAGGAGCTTTCTTT
CDR3: CASSLTLTRGAFF

J: TRBJ1-6
size: many
V: TRBV12-3/TRBV12-4
D: .
DNA: TGTGCCAGCAGTACTCCAGGGGACGGGTTTAATTCACCCCTCCACTTT
CDR3: CASSTPGDGFNSPLHF

J: TRBJ1-6
size: many
V: TRBV6-5
D: .
DNA: TGTGCCAGCAGCCTCTCGGGCCGGGGGCGGTCACGTAATTCACCCCTCCACTTT
CDR3: CASSLSGRGRSRNSPLHF

J: TRBJ2-7
size: many
V: TRBV18
D: .
DNA: TGTGCCAGCTCACCACTCGGTCCCGAGCAGTACTTC
CDR3: CASSPLGPEQYF

J: TRBJ1-1
size: many
V: TRBV7-2
D: .
DNA: TGTGCCATTAAACAGGGTTCGAACACTGAAGCTTTCTTT
CDR3: CAIKQGSNTEAFF

J: TRBJ1-1
size: many
V: TRBV7-6
D: TRBD1
DNA: TGTGCCAGCAGCTTAGCCACAGGGGTTGAAGCTTTCTTT
CDR3: CASSLATGVEAFF

J: TRBJ1-1
size: many
V: TRBV9
D: .
DNA: TGTGCCAGCAGCGTCCGCTCAGGGGAGGCTTTCTTT
CDR3: CASSVRSGEAFF

J: TRBJ2-5
size: many
V: TRBV27
D: .
DNA: TGTGCCAGCAGCACCAACACCGTAAACCAGGGCTGGCTGGAAGAGACCCAGTACTTC
CDR3: CASSTNTVNQGWLEETQYF

J: TRBJ1-1
size: many
V: TRBV7-8
D: .
DNA: TGTGCCAGCACCCTTAAGCCTGGGAACACTGAAGCTTTCTTT
CDR3: CASTLKPGNTEAFF

J: TRBJ2-3
size: many
V: TRBV20-1
D: TRBD2
DNA: TGCAGTGCTAGAGACCGCTTAACCGGGACTAGCGGGGGGGCCCTCACAGATACGCAGTATTTT
CDR3: CSARDRLTGTSGGALTDTQYF

J: TRBJ1-1
size: many
V: TRBV10-3
D: TRBD1
DNA: TGTGCCATCAGTGTTACAGGGGCTGGTGAAGCTTTCTTT
CDR3: CAISVTGAGEAFF

J: TRBJ2-7
size: many
V: TRBV11-2
D: .
DNA: TGTGCCAGCAGCTTAGGGCAGCGGAGCTCCTACGAGCAGTACTTC
CDR3: CASSLGQRSSYEQYF